These 27 T cell receptor beta chains share one sample of origin, sequenced in a study of T-cell memory formation after mild COVID-19. In TCRdb, the 5' RACE reads were re-called with MiXCR into one record per CDR3 protein. The data contain about 400,000 distinct CDR3 sequences, around 15% of them singletons. What was sequenced was PBMCs or a T cell subset sorted from them (not recorded which). These TCRs come from a man younger than 35 who had mild COVID-19 (a few samples of this study predate the infection). Cell type and time point are not known.

This chain links TRBV7-2 with TRBJ2-5; TRBD2 agrees at 8 bases. The germline gives CDR1 SGHTA, CDR2 FQGNSA. J lost 9 bases, V lost 1 base, and 10 bases had no gene match. CDR3 length equals 15 residues. The CDR3 loop is CASSLGGLGPGAQYF. CDR3 coding DNA: TGTGCCAGCAGCTTAGGGGGACTAGGGCCAGGGGCCCAGTACTTC.

The chain couples TRBV5-1 to TRBJ2-4; 12 bases line up with TRBD2. CDR1 and CDR2 from the germline V gene are SGHRS and YFSETQ. V shed 7 bases and J 6 bases; nucleotides not matched to a gene: 8. The CDR3 has 15 residues. The CDR3 DNA reads as TGCGCCAGCGGGCTAGCGGGGGGGCCGGGAAACATTCAGTACTTC. Translated: CASGLAGGPGNIQYF.

This clonotype was observed a handful of times. The chain joins TRBV5-1 to TRBJ1-2, with 9 positions matching TRBD1. After removal of 1 base from V and 6 bases from J, the junction contained 4 bases not matched to a gene. From germline, CDR1 is SGHRS and CDR2 YFSETQ. This CDR3 is 14 amino acids long. DNA for the CDR3: TGCGCCAGCAGCTTGAACAGGGGGCGGGATGGCTACACCTTC. Translating it yields CASSLNRGRDGYTF.

In this sample, this clonotype turned up once. The chain couples TRBV20-1 to TRBJ2-7; no clear D. The V gene's germline CDR1 is DFQATT and CDR2 SNEGSKA (reference sequence). The CDR3 consists of 13 residues. Trimming left V 5 bases short and J 2 bases short, with 13 bases between. CDR3 nucleotides: TGCAGTGCTCGACCCACTTATGCCTACGAGCAGTACTTC. Residues: CSARPTYAYEQYF.

The V gene is TRBV5-1, the J gene TRBJ2-7, with unresolved D. Trimming took off 1 base at V and 0 bases at J, with 8 bases between the two ends. Germline V CDR1 and CDR2: SGHRS, YFSETQ. The CDR3 covers 14 residues. The CDR3 region is CASSLFPVSYEQYF. For the CDR3, the DNA is TGCGCCAGCAGCTTGTTCCCGGTCTCCTACGAGCAGTACTTC. Supplemented by reference TRBV5-1 and TRBJ2-7, the full variable domain reads KAGVTQTPRYLIKTRGQQVTLSCSPISGHRSVSWYQQTPGQGLQFLFEYFSETQRNKGNFPGRFSGRQFSNSRSEMNVSTLELGDSALYLCASSLFPVSYEQYFGPGTRLTVT.

This clonotype was picked up many times. The CDR3 coding sequence is TGCGCCAGCAGCTTGGGGCAGGGGGCATCGGAACAGTACGTC. Amino acid sequence: CASSLGQGASEQYV. The rearrangement joins TRBV5-1 to TRBJ2-7; 8 bases are shared with TRBD1. Germline V lookup: CDR1 SGHRS, CDR2 YFSETQ. The ends lost 0 bases at V and 10 bases at J; junction bases unmatched: 9. This CDR3 has 14 residues.

This chain joins TRBV19 and TRBJ2-2, with D maybe TRBD1 (6 bases). CDR1 and CDR2 from the germline V gene are LNHDA and SQIVND (reference sequence). The CDR3 is 13 amino acids. V shed 9 bases and J shed 1 base, with 9 bases lying between them. Here the CDR3 DNA reads TGTGCCAGCACGGGACAGAACACCGGGGAGCTGTTTTTT. This encodes CASTGQNTGELFF.

This clonotype was seen a handful of times. The chain carries TRBV7-9 and TRBJ2-3, with 10 bases fitting TRBD1. V gave up 3 bases and J gave up 5 bases; unmatched junction bases: 11. The CDR3 runs 17 residues. CDR1 and CDR2 (germline): SEHNR, FQNEAQ (reference sequence). CDR3 bases: TGTGCCAGCAGCTTGCTCATGGACAGGGGGGGACAAGATACGCAGTATTTT. Translation gives CASSLLMDRGGQDTQYF.

This clonotype was recorded many times. This chain uses TRBV12-3 or TRBV12-4 with TRBJ2-1, with 8 positions matching TRBD2. The CDR3 extends over 15 amino acids. After removal of 4 bases from V and 3 bases from J, the junction contained 5 bases not matched to a gene. CDR3 sequence reads: CASSSAGAGYNEQFF. For the CDR3, the DNA is TGTGCCAGCAGTTCAGCGGGGGCCGGCTACAATGAGCAGTTCTTC.

This clonotype occurred a few times. V usage is TRBV18 and J usage is TRBJ2-7; 12 nucleotides align to TRBD2. V lost 3 bases, J lost 5 bases, and 8 bases stayed unmatched. This CDR3 has 16 amino acids. Germline V gives CDR1 KGHSH, CDR2 LQKENI. DNA for the CDR3: TGTGCCAGCTCACCGATCTCTAGCGGGGGGGCGAACGAGCAGTACTTC. Translation gives CASSPISSGGANEQYF. Based on the CDR3 plus reference TRBV18 and TRBJ2-7, the full variable domain is NAGVMQNPRHLVRRRGQEARLRCSPMKGHSHVYWYRQLPEEGLKFMVYLQKENIIDESGMPKERFSAEFPKEGPSILRIQQVVRGDSAAYFCASSPISSGGANEQYFGPGTRLTVT.

The gene calls are TRBV12-3 or TRBV12-4 and TRBJ2-7; tentatively, D is TRBD1 or TRBD2 (7 bases each). CDR3 size: 15 residues. V gave up 6 bases and J gave up 2 bases, with 17 bases separating them. CDR3 in amino acids: CASRSQGGGTYEQYF. DNA of the CDR3: TGTGCCAGCAGGTCACAGGGAGGGGGCACCTACGAGCAGTACTTC.

V gene TRBV27 combines with J gene TRBJ1-2; TRBD1 matches at 9 bases. Trimming removed 6 bases from V and 4 bases from J; junction bases left unmatched: 9. Germline values: CDR1 MNHEY, CDR2 SMNVEV (reference sequence). The CDR3 has 15 amino acids. The chain's CDR3 is CASSALGQGPYGYTF. The CDR3 DNA sequence: TGTGCCAGCAGCGCTTTAGGACAGGGGCCCTATGGCTACACCTTC.

This rearrangement joins TRBV10-3 to TRBJ2-7; 7 bases are a match to TRBD1. CDR3 size: 14 residues. Germline values: CDR1 ENHRY, CDR2 SYGVKD. J gave up 5 bases and V 6 bases, and 10 bases lay outside the gene matches. The CDR3 spells CAIRRQGRENEQYF. The DNA of the CDR3 is TGTGCCATCAGACGACAGGGCCGAGAGAACGAGCAGTACTTC.

This chain links TRBV4-3 with TRBJ2-1, with D possibly called TRBD1 or TRBD2 (6 bases each). The CDR3 runs 15 residues. V was shortened by 5 bases and J by 4 bases, with 15 bases between the two germline ends. CDR1 LGHNA and CDR2 YSLEER come from the germline V gene. CDR3 bases: TGCGCCAGCAGCTCGAGGGCGGGGACATACAATGAGCAGTTCTTC. This codes for CASSSRAGTYNEQFF.

This chain joins TRBV10-3 and TRBJ1-5; D is uncertain. The CDR3 is made up of 15 amino acids. The germline V and J ends were trimmed by 2 bases and 3 bases, with 11 bases remaining between them. CDR1 and CDR2 (germline): ENHRY, SYGVKD. CDR3 in amino acids: CAISEHAAVNQPQHF. In DNA form, the CDR3 reads TGTGCCATCAGTGAGCATGCGGCAGTCAATCAGCCCCAGCATTTT.

The sample holds many counts of this clonotype. The gene calls are TRBV7-3 and TRBJ2-1; 9 bases map to TRBD2. This CDR3 spans 16 amino acids. The germline V gene has CDR1 SGHTA and CDR2 FQGTGA. V lost 5 bases and J lost 4; bases outside the gene matches: 9. CDR3 in amino acids: CASSQRGTSRYNEQFF. The CDR3 DNA reads as TGTGCCAGCAGCCAACGAGGGACTAGCCGTTACAATGAGCAGTTCTTC.

This clonotype was picked up one time. A junction boundary mismatches the germline segment, possibly from a read error. The chain carries TRBV15 and TRBJ1-6; no definite D call. Germline CDR1 is LNHNV and CDR2 is YYDKDF (reference sequence). This CDR3 has 12 amino acids. This CDR3 is CDTFDGNSPLHF. CDR3 nucleotides: TGTGACACCTTCGATGGTAATTCACCCCTCCACTTT.

This clonotype was found a few times. This rearrangement joins TRBV5-1 to TRBJ2-2; 8 nucleotides match TRBD1. J was trimmed by 0 bases and V by 2 bases; bases with no gene match: 6. From germline, CDR1 is SGHRS and CDR2 YFSETQ. CDR3 length equals 17 residues. The DNA of the CDR3 is TGCGCCAGCAGCTTAGGGCAGGGGGCGCCGAACACCGGGGAGCTGTTTTTT. Amino acid sequence: CASSLGQGAPNTGELFF.

The chain combines TRBV25-1 with TRBJ2-5, with 15 positions matching TRBD2. V was pared by 6 bases and J by 5 bases, with 4 bases of the junction left unmatched. This CDR3 spans 15 amino acids. Germline CDR1 and CDR2: MGHDK and SYGVNS. Here the CDR3 reads CASSVGLAGGETQYF. DNA for the CDR3: TGTGCCAGCAGCGTCGGACTAGCGGGGGGGGAGACCCAGTACTTC.

In its sample, this clonotype was seen a few times. The chain links TRBV7-6 to TRBJ2-3, with 8 bases aligning to TRBD2. The CDR3 is 15 amino acids. The germline gives CDR1 SGHVS, CDR2 FNYEAQ. J was trimmed by 2 bases and V by 7 bases; bases with no gene match: 8. CDR3 nucleotide sequence: TGTGCCAGCACACGGGGGGGGACCGACACAGATACGCAGTATTTT. Its protein product is CASTRGGTDTDTQYF.

This clonotype occurred a few times. The chain uses TRBV10-3 and TRBJ1-6; possibly TRBD1 for D (5 bases). CDR1 ENHRY and CDR2 SYGVKD come from the germline V gene. V gave up 8 bases and J gave up 10 bases, with 12 bases separating them. The CDR3 is 12 residues long. The CDR3 DNA sequence: TGTGCCATCCAGGGTATAGGGTCACCCCTCCACTTT. Protein: CAIQGIGSPLHF.

This sequence joins TRBV9 and TRBJ2-5; 7 bases agree with TRBD1. This CDR3 is 14 amino acids long. V shed 4 bases and J 2 bases; nucleotides not matched to a gene: 5. Germline V gene sequence: CDR1 SGDLS, CDR2 YYNGEE. The CDR3, as DNA: TGTGCCAGCAGCTCCCGACAGGGACAAGAGACCCAGTACTTC. This sequence encodes CASSSRQGQETQYF.

As for this clonotype: A much larger clone lies a single base off, so this may be a read error. The V gene is TRBV7-3, the J gene TRBJ1-1; no reliable D call. The ends were cut back, 5 bases at V and 4 bases at J, with 14 bases in the middle. CDR3 size: 14 residues. Germline V gives CDR1 SGHTA, CDR2 FQGTGA. CDR3: CASSLTWVSTEAFF. CDR3 DNA: TGTGCCAGCAGCCTGACATGGGTGAGCACTGAAGCTTTCTTT.

This clonotype was counted between two and nine times. The gene calls are TRBV6-6 and TRBJ2-5; no clear D gene. Germline assignment: CDR1 MNHNY and CDR2 SVGAGI (reference sequence). The ends were cut back, 7 bases at V and 2 bases at J, with 17 bases in the middle. The CDR3 runs 15 residues. The CDR3 DNA reads TGTGCCAGCATCGTCGGTCCAGGCCCGCAAGAGACCCAGTACTTC. Its protein product is CASIVGPGPQETQYF.

This clonotype was detected only a few times. The chain links TRBV4-2 to TRBJ2-7; D unclear. The CDR3 has 13 residues. V was clipped by 4 bases and J by 1 base, with 8 bases between them. Germline V CDR1 and CDR2: LGHNA, YNFKEQ. CDR3 nucleotide sequence: TGTGCCAGCAGCCTACAGCGATCCTACGAGCAGTACTTC. Encoded protein: CASSLQRSYEQYF.

The rearrangement joins TRBV7-2 to TRBJ2-2; TRBD2 agrees at 7 bases. This CDR3 has 15 amino acids. Unmatched junction bases numbered 10, after V lost 5 bases and J lost 7 bases. Germline CDR1 and CDR2: SGHTA and FQGNSA. For the CDR3, the DNA is TGTGCCAGCAGCAACGGGGGGATTGTGGGCGGGGAGCTGTTTTTT. As protein: CASSNGGIVGGELFF. Supplemented by reference TRBV7-2 and TRBJ2-2, the full variable domain reads GAGVSQSPSNKVTEKGKDVELRCDPISGHTALYWYRQSLGQGLEFLIYFQGNSAPDKSGLPSDRFSAERTGGSVSTLTIQRTQQEDSAVYLCASSNGGIVGGELFFGEGSRLTVL.

This clonotype was detected a few times. For the CDR3, the DNA is TGTGCCAGCAGCCCGGGCCTAGCGGGGCCCGCCGAGCAGTACGTC. Amino acids: CASSPGLAGPAEQYV. This rearrangement joins TRBV5-4 to TRBJ2-7; 9 bases map to TRBD2. Germline loops: CDR1 SGHNT, CDR2 YYREEE (reference sequence). This CDR3 comprises 15 residues. The J segment lost 6 bases and the V segment lost 4 bases, leaving 11 bases of the junction unmatched.